The 32 T cell receptor beta chains below come from one sample, sequenced in a study of CD8+ T cells in alopecia areata. TCR sequencing used cDNA made by reverse transcription of extracted RNA. The repertoire was sequenced with immunoSEQ multiplex PCR; TCRdb's copy has only in-frame clones and lacks some. The table lists 200,000 to 250,000 clones, less than 65% of them singletons. Treatment given: oral pan-JAK inhibitor, 5-10 mg twice daily. The starting material was CD4+ T cells sorted from blood, obtained at week 4, from a patient treated with tofacitinib. These receptors were collected from a human donor with alopecia areata.

The chain recombines TRBV10-3 with TRBJ1-2; D is unclear. Trimming pared 8 bases from V and 0 bases from J, leaving 7 bases between. The CDR3 length is 12 residues. From germline, CDR1 is ENHRY and CDR2 SYGVKD. The CDR3, as DNA: TGTGCCATCGCGGCCGCTAACTATGGCTACACCTTC. Protein sequence: CAIAAANYGYTF.

This clone was seen many times. This sequence joins TRBV7-8 and TRBJ2-2, with D possibly TRBD1 on 6 matching bases. CDR1 and CDR2 (germline): SGHVS, FQNEAQ. This CDR3 has 15 amino acids. V was trimmed by 4 bases and J by 3 bases, leaving 12 bases between them. CDR3 region: CASSSYRADTGELFF. The CDR3 nucleotides are TGTGCCAGCAGCTCCTACAGGGCCGACACCGGGGAGCTGTTTTTT.

The rearrangement uses TRBV30 and TRBJ2-1; 9 bases match TRBD1. Germline V CDR1 and CDR2: GTSNPN, SVGIG (reference sequence). The length of the CDR3 is 16 residues. V shed 0 bases, J shed 1 base, and the junction held 4 bases outside the gene matches. The CDR3 loop is CAWSVTGTGSYNEQFF. For the CDR3, the DNA is TGTGCCTGGAGTGTAACCGGGACAGGGTCCTACAATGAGCAGTTCTTC.

The chain uses TRBV2 and TRBJ2-4, with D possibly matching TRBD2 (7 bases). The germline V and J ends were trimmed by 6 bases and 7 bases, with 13 bases remaining between them. The CDR3 consists of 13 residues. CDR1 SNHLY and CDR2 FYNNEI come from the germline V gene. CDR3 nucleotide sequence: TGTGCCAGCAGCTCGGCGGGGGCCAACATTCAGTACTTC. This sequence encodes CASSSAGANIQYF.

The V and J genes are TRBV18 and TRBJ1-5, with D hard to call. The germline gives CDR1 KGHSH, CDR2 LQKENI. The CDR3 has 14 residues. V lost 2 bases, J lost 7 bases, and 12 bases lay in between. CDR3 in DNA: TGTGCCAGCTCACCAGAGGATGCTGGACAGCCCCAGCATTTT. It codes for CASSPEDAGQPQHF.

The table lists this clone with a few counts. The chain combines TRBV5-4 with TRBJ1-3; D gene ambiguous. This CDR3 region has 15 residues. V dropped 4 bases and J dropped 0 bases, with 11 bases sitting between them. The V gene's germline CDR1 is SGHNT and CDR2 YYREEE (reference sequence). The CDR3 nucleotides are TGTGCCAGCAGCCCGGATAGGCTCTCTGGAAACACCATATATTTT. Amino acid sequence: CASSPDRLSGNTIYF. The full variable domain, completed using reference TRBV5-4 and TRBJ1-3, is ETGVTQSPTHLIKTRGQQVTLRCSSQSGHNTVSWYQQALGQGPQFIFQYYREEENGRGNFPPRFSGLQFPNYSSELNVNALELDDSALYLCASSPDRLSGNTIYFGEGSWLTVV.

The chain couples TRBV29-1 to TRBJ1-1, with D uncertain. CDR3 length equals 13 residues. CDR1 SQVTM and CDR2 ANQGSEA come from the germline V gene. Trimming cost V 3 bases and J 3 bases, with 11 bases left between them. The CDR3 DNA sequence: TGCAGCGTTGATGGATGGGGAGACACTGAAGCTTTCTTT. It specifies CSVDGWGDTEAFF.

In regard to this clone: Because it lacks the conserved phenylalanine or tryptophan at the end, this CDR3 is likely a read error. Because the CDR3's place on the DNA is in doubt, the DNA is left out and the CDR3 is given as listed by TCRdb. The chain carries TRBV6-1 and TRBJ1-1; TRBD1 was called by the table and not checked on the DNA. The V gene's germline CDR1 is MNHNS and CDR2 SASEGT. The CDR3 numbers 12 amino acids, ends counted. CDR3 protein: CASTRGQGPSRL.

This chain connects TRBV11-3 to TRBJ1-6, with a weak D call TRBD1 (5 bases). The CDR3 extends over 14 amino acids. Per the germline V gene, CDR1 is SGHNT and CDR2 is YENEEA. Trimming took 1 base from V and 6 from J, leaving 7 bases between them. The CDR3 coding sequence is TGTGCCAGCAGCTTAGTTGGGGGTAATTCACCCCTCCACTTT. Its translation is CASSLVGGNSPLHF. Combining the CDR3 with reference TRBV11-3 and TRBJ1-6 gives the whole variable domain EAGVVQSPRYKIIEKKQPVAFWCNPISGHNTLYWYLQNLGQGPELLIRYENEEAVDDSQLPKDRFSAERLKGVDSTLKIQPAELGDSAVYLCASSLVGGNSPLHFGNGTRLTVT.

V gene TRBV5-4 combines with J gene TRBJ2-5; D gene ambiguous. The CDR3 consists of 12 residues. The V gene lost 4 bases and the J gene lost 2 bases, with 6 bases spanning the gap. Germline loops: CDR1 SGHNT, CDR2 YYREEE (reference sequence). The DNA for the CDR3 is TGTGCCAGCAGCATTCAACAAGAGACCCAGTACTTC. It codes for CASSIQQETQYF.

The chain couples TRBV27 to TRBJ1-6, with no clear D. With 7 bases removed from V and 10 bases from J, the gap between germline ends came to 20 bases. Germline V lookup: CDR1 MNHEY, CDR2 SMNVEV (reference sequence). The CDR3 length is 15 residues. The CDR3 here is CASTSLGVLGSPLHF. The CDR3 DNA is TGTGCCAGCACCTCCCTGGGCGTGCTGGGGTCACCCCTCCACTTT.

The chain joins TRBV30 to TRBJ1-2, with D possibly being TRBD1 (6 bases). There are 13 residues in the CDR3. Germline values: CDR1 GTSNPN, CDR2 SVGIG (reference sequence). V lost 5 bases, J lost 4 bases, and 14 bases lay in between. The DNA of the CDR3 is TGTGCCTGGCGCAGGGACACCTTCTATGGCTACACCTTC. It is translated as CAWRRDTFYGYTF.

This rearrangement joins TRBV29-1 to TRBJ2-1, with D perhaps assigned TRBD1 or TRBD2 (5 bases each). The V end lost 5 bases, the J end lost 5 bases, and 10 bases lay between the germline ends. The CDR3 is 12 residues long. From germline, CDR1 is SQVTM and CDR2 ANQGSEA. The CDR3, as DNA: TGCAGCGTTAGTCGGGGCCACAATGAGCAGTTCTTC. Protein product: CSVSRGHNEQFF.

The gene calls are TRBV29-1 and TRBJ2-7; D may match TRBD1 or TRBD2 (6 bases each). V was pared by 3 bases and J by 7 bases, with 16 bases between. This CDR3 is 13 amino acids long. Germline V gene sequence: CDR1 SQVTM, CDR2 ANQGSEA. CDR3 DNA sequence: TGCAGCGTTGATCTGTTTCAGGGGAGGGAGCAGTACTTC. Its translation: CSVDLFQGREQYF.

The V call is TRBV10-3, the J call TRBJ1-1, with 9 nucleotides matching TRBD1. With V trimmed by 10 bases and J by 2 bases, 17 bases remained unmatched. CDR3 length: 17 residues. The germline gives CDR1 ENHRY, CDR2 SYGVKD. The CDR3: CATRPPLGQGINTEAFF. The CDR3 region has the DNA TGTGCCACCCGACCCCCACTGGGACAGGGAATTAACACTGAAGCTTTCTTT.

The chain recombines TRBV6-6 with TRBJ1-5; unclear D gene. CDR3 size: 16 residues. CDR1 is MNHNY, CDR2 SVGAGI, per germline (reference sequence). V was shortened by 0 bases and J by 2 bases, with 11 bases between the two germline ends. As DNA, the CDR3 is TGTGCCAGCAGTTACTCGGCGAAACGGGGCAATCAGCCCCAGCATTTT. It specifies CASSYSAKRGNQPQHF.

This clone occurred once. The chain is built from TRBV4-2 and TRBJ2-3; 10 bases map to TRBD2. The CDR3 is 18 amino acids. Per the germline V gene, CDR1 is LGHNA and CDR2 is YNFKEQ. V trimming: 0 bases; J trimming: 2 bases; junction bases outside the gene matches: 8. The CDR3 DNA sequence: TGTGCCAGCAGCCAAGAATCAGTCAGCGGGGGGGTCACAGATACGCAGTATTTT. Residues: CASSQESVSGGVTDTQYF.

The chain has TRBV10-3 and TRBJ2-7; TRBD1 is a possible D gene (6 bases). Trimming took off 0 bases at V and 1 base at J, with 13 bases between the two ends. Germline CDR1 and CDR2: ENHRY and SYGVKD. This CDR3 region has 16 residues. The CDR3 DNA sequence: TGTGCCATCAGTGAGTCCTCGGCAGGGGATTCCTACGAGCAGTACTTC. Residues: CAISESSAGDSYEQYF.

V gene TRBV15 combines with J gene TRBJ2-5, with D perhaps TRBD2 (6 bases). This CDR3 has 15 amino acids. Germline assignment: CDR1 LNHNV and CDR2 YYDKDF (reference sequence). Trimming stripped 1 base from V and 5 bases from J, with 14 bases between. The CDR3 DNA reads TGTGCCACCAGCAGAGGGGGGGACTCCAGGGAGACCCAGTACTTC. It yields the protein CATSRGGDSRETQYF.

V usage is TRBV7-2 and J usage is TRBJ2-7; possibly TRBD2 for D (5 bases). V gave up 5 bases and J gave up 1 base, with 12 bases separating them. Germline CDR1 reads SGHTA; CDR2 reads FQGNSA. The CDR3 extends over 14 amino acids. The CDR3 sequence is CASSPDGGSYEQYF. CDR3 nucleotide sequence: TGTGCCAGCAGCCCGGACGGAGGATCCTACGAGCAGTACTTC.

The sample holds a few counts of this clone. This chain links TRBV23-1 with TRBJ1-5; 7 positions match TRBD1. TRBV23-1 is labeled an ORF, and its function is uncertain. The CDR3 is 15 amino acids. With 4 bases clipped from V and 7 bases from J, the junction kept 10 bases outside the gene matches. Here the CDR3 DNA reads TGCGCCAGCAGTCCTTTCGACAGGGAGGGACAGCCCCAGCATTTT. This gives the protein CASSPFDREGQPQHF.

A few counts support this clone. This chain joins TRBV2 and TRBJ2-5, with 13 bases fitting TRBD2. This CDR3 region has 15 residues. After removal of 4 bases from V and 4 bases from J, the junction contained 3 bases not matched to a gene. The germline gives CDR1 SNHLY, CDR2 FYNNEI. In nucleotides, the CDR3 is TGTGCCAGCAGTGGGGGACTAGCGGGAAGAGAGACCCAGTACTTC. Residues: CASSGGLAGRETQYF.

V gene TRBV27 combines with J gene TRBJ1-3, with TRBD1 identical over 7 bases. Germline loops: CDR1 MNHEY, CDR2 SMNVEV (reference sequence). V was pared by 6 bases and J by 5 bases, with 4 bases of the junction left unmatched. The CDR3 loop spans 13 amino acids. The CDR3 here is CASRMTGRNTIYF. The CDR3 region has the DNA TGTGCCAGCAGGATGACAGGGCGAAACACCATATATTTT.

Only a few counts were recorded for this clone. The chain carries TRBV27 and TRBJ1-1; D call uncertain. CDR3 size: 13 residues. The germline gives CDR1 MNHEY, CDR2 SMNVEV (reference sequence). Trimming cost V 8 bases and J 2 bases, with 12 bases left between them. CDR3 sequence reads: CASARRKNTEAFF. Written as DNA, the CDR3 is TGTGCCAGCGCCCGGCGGAAAAACACTGAAGCTTTCTTT.

The rearrangement joins TRBV5-4 to TRBJ2-2; D call uncertain. Looked up from germline, CDR1 is SGHNT and CDR2 is YYREEE (reference sequence). V was pared by 3 bases and J by 0 bases, with 6 bases between. This CDR3 contains 14 residues. The CDR3 protein is CASSSFANTGELFF. CDR3 nucleotide sequence: TGTGCCAGCAGCTCGTTCGCGAACACCGGGGAGCTGTTTTTT.

This clone came up a few times. The chain employs TRBV30 and TRBJ2-7, with 9 bases fitting TRBD2. Per the germline V gene, CDR1 is GTSNPN and CDR2 is SVGIG (reference sequence). The CDR3 has 13 residues. V lost 1 base and J lost 8; bases outside the gene matches: 6. This chain's CDR3 is CAWSGLAALKQYF. The CDR3 DNA reads TGTGCCTGGAGTGGACTAGCGGCATTGAAGCAGTACTTC.

The gene calls are TRBV5-6 and TRBJ2-7; 8 nucleotides line up with TRBD1. The germline CDR1 and CDR2 sequences are SGHDT and YYEEEE. Trimming at V came to 4 bases and at J to 2 bases, leaving 5 bases not matched to a gene. The CDR3 is 14 residues long. CDR3 sequence: CASSQGQGPYEQYF. The CDR3 region has the DNA TGTGCCAGCAGCCAAGGACAGGGCCCCTACGAGCAGTACTTC.

The table lists this clone with many counts. The chain couples TRBV7-8 to TRBJ2-3; 12 nucleotides match TRBD2. V lost 1 base and J lost 4; bases outside the gene matches: 15. CDR3 length equals 20 residues. Germline V gives CDR1 SGHVS, CDR2 FQNEAQ. The CDR3: CASSLELAGGLITPSDTQYF. In DNA form, the CDR3 reads TGTGCCAGCAGCTTAGAACTAGCGGGGGGCCTTATAACACCCTCAGATACGCAGTATTTT.

V usage is TRBV30 and J usage is TRBJ2-5, with no clear D. Germline assignment: CDR1 GTSNPN and CDR2 SVGIG (reference sequence). The CDR3 has 12 amino acids. Between the trimmed V and J ends, which lost 2 bases and 1 base, there was a span of 5 bases. As DNA, the CDR3 is TGTGCCTGGAGTACGGGCCAAGAGACCCAGTACTTC. This codes for CAWSTGQETQYF. Combining the CDR3 with reference TRBV30 and TRBJ2-5 gives the whole variable domain SQTIHQWPATLVQPVGSPLSLECTVEGTSNPNLYWYRQAAGRGLQLLFYSVGIGQISSEVPQNLSASRPQDRQFILSSKKLLLSDSGFYLCAWSTGQETQYFGPGTRLLVL.

V usage is TRBV11-2 and J usage is TRBJ1-5; 7 nucleotides agree with TRBD1. The CDR3 has 15 residues. Germline CDR1 is SGHAT and CDR2 is FQNNGV. Trimming at V came to 2 bases and at J to 7 bases, leaving 8 bases not matched to a gene. The CDR3 DNA reads as TGTGCCAGCAGCTTAAGCCCGGGACAGTGGCAGCCCCAGCATTTT. Its translation: CASSLSPGQWQPQHF.

This rearrangement joins TRBV29-1 to TRBJ1-1; 9 nucleotides agree with TRBD1. In germline, CDR1 is SQVTM, CDR2 ANQGSEA. The V and J ends lost 2 bases and 7 bases, in that order; junction bases with no gene match: 8. The CDR3 extends over 14 amino acids. CDR3 amino acids: CSVESRTGASEAFF. The CDR3 DNA reads TGCAGCGTTGAATCAAGGACAGGGGCCAGTGAAGCTTTCTTT. The whole variable domain, remainder taken from reference TRBV29-1 and TRBJ1-1, is SAVISQKPSRDICQRGTSLTIQCQVDSQVTMMFWYRQQPGQSLTLIATANQGSEATYESGFVIDKFPISRPNLTFSTLTVSNMSPEDSSIYLCSVESRTGASEAFFGQGTRLTVV.

This clone was detected only once. CDR3 in DNA: TGTGCCAGCAGCATGGACGCCTCTGAAGCTTTCTTT. The encoded protein is CASSMDASEAFF. This rearrangement joins TRBV5-6 to TRBJ1-1; D uncertain. V lost 4 bases to trimming and J lost 6 bases, with 10 bases between them. Looked up from germline, CDR1 is SGHDT and CDR2 is YYEEEE. The CDR3 is made up of 12 amino acids.